This T cell receptor (beta chain) was identified during a study of shared clonotypes between healthy human individuals. Study outcomes and limitations: Sampling included only blood; tissue repertoires likely differ. Among donors, sharing of clonotypes was expected to be affected by sequencing depth.

Naive CD45RA+ and memory CD45RA-negative subsets were split from CD4+ cells. This CDR3 is 15 amino acids long. V dropped 5 bases and J dropped 5; count of bases not matched to a gene: 8. Germline V gives CDR1 SGHVS, CDR2 FQNEAQ. Notes on this clone: Antigen specificity is unknown.

The table came from immunoSEQ multiplex PCR; TCRdb's copy has only in-frame clones and leaves some out. The sample gives more than 150,000 clones, around 63% of which show up once; 10% is in the top ten. The source is a man aged 25-40 years in good health. This chain joins TRBV7-8 and TRBJ2-2; TRBD1 aligns across 7 bases. The sequencing input was memory CD4+ T cells sorted from blood. The sample's subset: CD45RA-negative fraction. The DNA of the CDR3 is TGTGCCAGCAGCCCTCGGGACAGAGCTACCGGGGAGCTGTTTTTT. This encodes CASSPRDRATGELFF.